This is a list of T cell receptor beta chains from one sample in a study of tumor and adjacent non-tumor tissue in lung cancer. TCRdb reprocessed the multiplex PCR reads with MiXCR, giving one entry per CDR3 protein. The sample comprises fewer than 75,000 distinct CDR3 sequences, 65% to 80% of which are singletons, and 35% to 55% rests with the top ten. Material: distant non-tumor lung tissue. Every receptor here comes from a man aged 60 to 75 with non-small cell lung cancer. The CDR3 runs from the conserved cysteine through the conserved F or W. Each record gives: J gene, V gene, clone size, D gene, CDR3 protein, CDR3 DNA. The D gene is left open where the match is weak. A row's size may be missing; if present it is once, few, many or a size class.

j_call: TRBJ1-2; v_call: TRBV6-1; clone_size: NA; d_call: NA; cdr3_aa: CASIDAARGYYGYTF; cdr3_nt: TGTGCCAGCATTGACGCGGCAAGGGGGTATTATGGCTACACCTTC
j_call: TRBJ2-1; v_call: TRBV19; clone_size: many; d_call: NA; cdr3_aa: CASSIFRASYNEQFF; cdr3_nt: TGTGCCAGTAGTATATTTAGGGCCTCCTACAATGAGCAGTTCTTC
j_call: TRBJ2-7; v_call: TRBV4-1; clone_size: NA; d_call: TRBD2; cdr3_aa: CSSSQHWVSGRGYEQYF; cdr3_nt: TGTTCCAGCAGCCAACATTGGGTTAGCGGGAGGGGATACGAGCAGTACTTC
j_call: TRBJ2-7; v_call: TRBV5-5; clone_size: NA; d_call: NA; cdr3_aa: CASSSLPGEQCF; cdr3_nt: TGTGCCAGCAGCTCCCTACCTGGGGAGCAGTGCTTC
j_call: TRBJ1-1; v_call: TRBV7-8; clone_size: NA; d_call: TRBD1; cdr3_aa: CASSPGTVNPEAFF; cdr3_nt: TGTGCCAGCAGCCCAGGGACAGTGAACCCTGAAGCTTTCTTC
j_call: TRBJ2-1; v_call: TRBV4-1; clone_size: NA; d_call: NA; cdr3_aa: CASSQVERFPEQFF; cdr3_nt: TGCGCCAGCAGCCAAGTAGAGAGGTTCCCTGAGCAGTTCTTC
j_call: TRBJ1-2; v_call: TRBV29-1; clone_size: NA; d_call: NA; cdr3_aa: CNARLEGGYTF; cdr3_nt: TGCAACGCTAGATTAGAGGGGGGCTACACCTTC
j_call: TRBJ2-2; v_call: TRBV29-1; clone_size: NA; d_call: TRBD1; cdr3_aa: CRVVDRDRTNPGELFF; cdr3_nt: TGCAGGGTTGTTGACCGGGACAGAACGAATCCCGGGGAGCTGTTTTTT
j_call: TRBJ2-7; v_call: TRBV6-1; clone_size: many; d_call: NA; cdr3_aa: CASAGTNLNEQYF; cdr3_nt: TGTGCCAGCGCCGGGACCAACCTTAACGAGCAGTACTTC
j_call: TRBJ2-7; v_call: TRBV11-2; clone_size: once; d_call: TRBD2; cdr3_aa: CASSPRTSGRALWEQNF; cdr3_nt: TGTGCCAGTAGCCCCCGGACTAGCGGGAGGGCATTGTGGGAGCAGAACTTC
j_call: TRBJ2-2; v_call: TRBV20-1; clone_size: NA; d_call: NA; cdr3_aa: CSADVQWGTGEQFF; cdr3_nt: TGCAGTGCAGATGTCCAGTGGGGCACCGGGGAGCAGTTTTTT
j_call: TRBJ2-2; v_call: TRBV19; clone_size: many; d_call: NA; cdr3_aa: CASSAANTGELFF; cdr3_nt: TGTGCCAGTAGTGCAGCGAACACCGGGGAGCTGTTTTTT
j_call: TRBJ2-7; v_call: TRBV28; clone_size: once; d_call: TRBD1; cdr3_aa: CASSVLGQGPYEQYF; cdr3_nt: TGTGCCAGTAGTGTCCTGGGACAGGGGCCCTACGAGCAGTACTTC
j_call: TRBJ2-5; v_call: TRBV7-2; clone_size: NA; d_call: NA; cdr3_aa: CASSSQETRYF; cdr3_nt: TGTGCCAGCAGCTCCCAAGAGACCAGGTACTTC
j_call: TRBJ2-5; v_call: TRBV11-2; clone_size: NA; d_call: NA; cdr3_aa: CASITSDVQETQYF; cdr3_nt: TGTGCCAGCATCACATCCGACGTGCAAGAGACCCAGTACTTC
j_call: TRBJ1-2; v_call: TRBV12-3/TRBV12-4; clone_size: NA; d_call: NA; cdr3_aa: CGCSLCRQSLYGYTF; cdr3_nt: TGTGGCTGCAGTTTGTGTCGACAGTCACTCTATGGCTACACCTTC
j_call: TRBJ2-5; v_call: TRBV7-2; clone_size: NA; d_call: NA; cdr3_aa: CVSSARIQEIQYF; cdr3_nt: TGTGTCAGCAGCGCCCGGATCCAAGAGATCCAGTACTTC
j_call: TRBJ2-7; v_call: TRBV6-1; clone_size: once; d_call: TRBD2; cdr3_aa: CATSIPGTRSYEQYF; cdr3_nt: TGTGCCACCAGCATCCCAGGGACTAGATCCTACGAGCAGTACTTC
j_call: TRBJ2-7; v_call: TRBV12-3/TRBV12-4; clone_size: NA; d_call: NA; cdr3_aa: CARSFIGSSYKQYF; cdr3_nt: TGTGCCAGGAGTTTTATTGGGAGCTCCTACAAGCAGTACTTC
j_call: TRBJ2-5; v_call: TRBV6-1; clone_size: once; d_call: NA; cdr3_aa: CASRATSRDTQYF; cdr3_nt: TGTGCCAGCAGAGCTACTAGTCGAGATACCCAGTACTTC